This entry features one TCR beta chain sequence. There were TCR beta CDR3 regions amplified from RNA transcripts. An initial round of RT-PCR targeting the TCR CDR3 relied on the HTBI primer set. TCRdb re-analysed the multiplex PCR reads in MiXCR, keeping a single row per CDR3 protein. Of hundreds of thousands of distinct CDR3 sequences in the sample, about 20% were seen once. These data originate in a study of T cells in Graves' hyperthyroidism and ophthalmopathy. The V end lost 2 bases, the J end lost 3 bases, and 20 bases lay between the germline ends. This CDR3 has 18 amino acids. Germline-derived CDR1 and CDR2 are SGHVS and FQNEAQ.

The chain joins TRBV7-8 to TRBJ1-5; weak D call: TRBD1 (6 bases). The source is a man in his forties or fifties with Graves' ophthalmopathy. Sequencing was performed on blood. The CDR3 is CASSLRRAGQGNNQPQHF. CDR3 coding DNA: TGTGCCAGCAGCTTACGCAGGGCGGGGCAGGGGAACAATCAGCCCCAGCATTTT.